This T cell receptor (beta chain) was recorded in a study of Ad26.COV2.S vaccination and SARS-CoV-2 variants. Study-wide points: The TCR-based breadth and depth measures might underestimate overall T cell responses.

Specified treatment: 19 received Ad26.COV2.S at low or high dose, single or two shots; 5 received placebo; per-sample allocation not given. Following the first vaccine or placebo injection, samples were taken on day 63. This clone has just one count. Its antigen is unidentified. There are 13 residues in the CDR3. The V end lost 5 bases, the J end lost 2 bases, and 9 bases lay between the germline ends. In germline, CDR1 is LNHDA, CDR2 SQIVND (reference sequence). Profiling relied on immunoSEQ multiplex PCR, and the TCRdb table lists in-frame clones only, not all of them. Among around 400,000 clones listed, approximately 90% were seen once.

This TCR came from a person between 18 and 65 years old who received the Ad26.COV2.S COVID-19 vaccine or a placebo. V and J are TRBV19 and TRBJ1-2; D gene ambiguous. Here the sequenced sample was peripheral blood, taken in a trial of Ad26.COV2.S vaccine versus placebo. The CDR3 DNA sequence: TGTGCCAGTAGTGTAAGAGGGAACTATGGCTACACCTTC. This gives the protein CASSVRGNYGYTF.